This T cell receptor beta chain was sequenced in a study of T cell responses to AZD1222 COVID-19 vaccine. General observations from the study: Just 6 or 7 people given AZD1222 tested seropositive at baseline. Donors in the cohort were predominantly white British and more often female, and clonal diversity was possibly underestimated.

On this clone: As yet, its antigen is unknown.

Sequenced by immunoSEQ multiplex PCR; TCRdb stores in-frame clones only, minus some. Of some 200,000 clones in the sample, about nine tenths are singletons; the top ten hold less than 2%. The germline V gene encodes CDR1 SQVTM and CDR2 ANQGSEA. V shed 6 bases and J shed 4 bases, with 22 bases lying between them. The CDR3 is 16 residues long. This receptor was obtained from an adult who received the AZD1222 COVID-19 vaccine. This material consisted of peripheral blood, taken 28 days after the second AZD1222 dose. The chain links TRBV29-1 to TRBJ2-4; the D gene could be TRBD1 or TRBD2 (5 bases each). DNA of the CDR3: TGCAGCGTCAAGAAACCGGGACCCCTGGATAAAAACATTCAGTACTTC. It encodes CSVKKPGPLDKNIQYF.